The rows below give T cell receptor beta chains drawn from one sample of a study of identical twins. TCRdb passed the 5' RACE reads through MiXCR, listing each CDR3 protein once. The table lists some 240,000 distinct CDR3 sequences, over 9.5% of them singletons. The sequencing sample was made of memory T cells sorted from blood. The source of these receptors is a man between 45 and 60 years old in good health. Each CDR3 is given with its conserved first and last residue.

V | CDR3
TRBV27 | CASSSVDRDNQPQHF
TRBV20-1 | CSADSLAGSYEQYF
TRBV7-3 | CASSLSSGAFSTDTQYF
TRBV6-2/TRBV6-3 | CASSYPGRRWSGELFF
TRBV6-1 | CASSVAGGPSNEQFF
TRBV7-9 | CASSLDRDRINYGYTF
TRBV6-5 | CASSYLSRNTDTQYF
TRBV5-1 | CASSSRTGAFDTQYF
TRBV10-2 | CASRESGTGGGGYTF
TRBV7-9 | CASSLQGEGGYTF